This T cell receptor beta chain emerged from a study of blood T cells in healthy people across ages (dated by TCRdb to between 2015 and 2017). About the study as a whole: In model experiments, roughly one uniquely barcoded TCR beta cDNA molecule per two T cells was captured by template switching. The study measured age-related changes in TCR beta repertoire diversity using deep sequencing normalized with unique cDNA molecular identifiers. The donors were divided into four age groups: young (average approximately 17 years), middle-aged (about 41), aged (about 61) and long-lived (roughly 86). Donors of different ages were randomly distributed across sequencing lanes to avoid experimental bias. Two additional independent replicas of 1 million unique cDNA reads from the same blood draw were analyzed for two donors (one aged 18 to 29 and one aged 80 or older). Beyond this particular receptor, the publication reports: Estimates of total diversity based on one million sequenced T cells were regarded as lower bounds and as underestimates. Since profiling was done on bulk unsorted PBMCs, naive and antigen-experienced compartments could not be conclusively compared. Compared with the aged group, the long-lived group had more naive CD4+ T cells, fewer expanded clones and increased TCR diversity, a pattern suggesting age selection. A strong correlation was found between observed TCR beta diversity and the percentage of naive T cells measured by flow cytometry. As age increased, observed TCR beta diversity per million T cells dropped in a roughly linear way, and a significant reduction was already evident by age around 41. Donor CMV infection status was unknown, potentially confounding age-related changes in expanded clonotypes.

Systemically healthy Caucasian individuals from Russia, around 39 in total and aged roughly 6 to 100 years, were included as donors. Each donor gave about 11 milliliters of peripheral blood, drawn into EDTA-treated Vacutainer tubes. Ficoll-Paque density-gradient centrifugation was used to isolate PBMCs, with at least 6.5 million per sample. Trizol reagent was used to extract total RNA from the PBMCs, yielding at least 6 micrograms per sample. For every donor, an aliquot of PBMCs went through flow cytometry to measure the percentages of naive CD45RAhigh/CD27high T cells. The CDR3 sequence holds 13 residues, the cysteine and phenylalanine included. This entry keeps only the CDR3 DNA: 39 bases, framed from base 1. The germline V gene (reference sequence) gives CDR1 as MNHEY and CDR2 as SMNVEV. Germline trimming: 5 bases from V, 6 bases from J; junction bases outside gene matches: 3. The library relied on 5' RACE. Sequencer: Illumina HiSeq 2500. A second PCR of about 6 to 11 cycles was run with a J-beta primer mix and a sample-barcoded 5' primer. A unique molecular identifier was introduced onto each TCR beta cDNA molecule by a template-switch 5' adaptor carrying 12 random nucleotides. At least 2.5 million CDR3-containing paired-end reads were obtained from each sample. First-strand cDNA was synthesized from all RNA with the Mint cDNA synthesis kit, primed by a TRBC-specific oligonucleotide. All cDNA was treated with uracil-DNA glycosylase and then went through a first 18-cycle PCR with the universal primers M1SS and BC2_uni_R. Per the source publication's procedure: For normalization, 1 million high-quality reads, each with a distinct molecular identifier, were randomly selected from each sample. Instead of being binned into consensus sequences, reads that shared molecular identifiers were thrown out. MiTCR, with a Q25 quality threshold and the strictest error-elimination algorithm, was used for CDR3 identification, clonotype clustering and error correction. Lower-bound total TCR beta diversity was estimated with a nonparametric unseen species model using Euler transformation. The public sequencing data were trimmed at Q25 with fastp and processed into clonotypes with MiXCR by TCRdb, which kept only in-frame beta chains. Identical CDR3 proteins give one entry, which carries the most common genes and DNA. For this entry, the V and J calls and clone size follow TCRdb and not the study's own pipeline. This sample comprises 1.5 million or so distinct CDR3 sequences, 40% to 50% of them detected only once. 6.5% to 10% of the sample is in the top ten clones.

A word on this clonotype: Its antigen is unknown. Qualities for individual bases were not recorded, and no much larger clone is one base off.

The sample comprised blood. The sequence is built from TRBV27 and TRBJ2-1; TRBD1 matches 8 bases in the middle. The source of this sequence is a woman between 18 and 30 years old in good health. This receptor carries the CDR3 CASSPTGVNEQFF. The nucleotides read TGTGCCAGCAGTCCGACAGGGGTCAATGAGCAGTTCTTC.